This record concerns one T cell receptor beta chain sequence. What this receptor recognizes is not known. No much larger clonotype is one base removed from it; base qualities were not supplied. RNA was extracted with the RNeasy kit and roughly 0.45 to 1 ug was reverse transcribed using random hexamers. The immunoSEQ multiplex PCR assay, which covers 54 Vbeta and 13 Jbeta segments, was used to amplify TCR beta CDR3 regions. PCR amplification bias was corrected using a synthetic template baseline for primer optimization and computational correction. Processing in the source paper ran as follows. Reads were assigned to V, D and J genes according to IMGT and analyzed in immunoSEQ Analyzer, with only productive sequences retained. To calculate clonality, Shannon entropy was normalized by log2 of the number of productive unique sequences and then subtracted from one. For each patient and control, public and private clones were evaluated among the 100 most prevalent clones. Susac-specific clones were defined as absent from healthy and MS cohorts, 800 to 1,200 published viral clones and other ImmuneACCESS disease sequences. The raw public data were reprocessed by TCRdb itself: fastp quality trimming at Q25, MiXCR clonotype calling, in-frame beta chains only. Each CDR3 protein appears once, grouped with its most common genes and DNA. TCRdb's processing, not the study's, gives the V and J calls here. The sample table records roughly 330,000 distinct CDR3 sequences; about 90% of these occur just once. Together, the top ten hold about 0.07% of the sample.

This specimen belongs to a study of CD8 T cells in Susac syndrome (dated by TCRdb to between 2017 and 2020). Turning to the overall study: Whether CD8+ T cell activation and differentiation in Susac syndrome was antigen driven was tested using repertoire sequencing. Study-wide conclusions, independent of this receptor: The TCR sequencing and HLA analysis was acknowledged to have included a relatively small number of individuals.

Peripheral blood CD8+ and CD4+ T cells from healthy donors, Susac syndrome patients and multiple sclerosis patients were profiled using high-throughput TCR beta sequencing. Multiple sclerosis controls were treatment-naive patients with stable or active relapsing-remitting disease fulfilling revised McDonald criteria. Bulk CD8+ and CD4+ T cells were purified by magnetic negative isolation, while CD8+ TEMRA cells were enriched using FACS. Blood was collected in EDTA tubes and processed within 24 hours, with PBMCs isolated through density gradient centrifugation. PBMCs intended for TCR sequencing were cryopreserved in liquid nitrogen and thawed later in a water bath at 37 degrees C. Purity of sorted or isolated CD4+, CD8+ and CD8+ TEMRA cells was at least 90%. Germline trimming amounts to 3 bases on V and 0 bases on J, with 6 as the count of junction bases outside the gene matches. Taken from the germline V gene (reference sequence), the CDR1 and CDR2 loops are DFQATT and SNEGSKA. From its cysteine to its phenylalanine, the CDR3 spans 17 amino acids. Of all the DNA, just the CDR3 is kept, 51 bases in frame from base 1.

The receptor comes from a human donor with multiple sclerosis. The sequenced material came from CD4+ T cells from PBMCs. This receptor chain uses TRBV20-1 and TRBJ2-6; the central 9 bases match TRBD1. The CDR3 loop reads CSASGTGYGSGANVLTF. The DNA reads as follows: TGCAGTGCTAGTGGGACAGGGTACGGCTCTGGGGCCAACGTCCTGACTTTC.